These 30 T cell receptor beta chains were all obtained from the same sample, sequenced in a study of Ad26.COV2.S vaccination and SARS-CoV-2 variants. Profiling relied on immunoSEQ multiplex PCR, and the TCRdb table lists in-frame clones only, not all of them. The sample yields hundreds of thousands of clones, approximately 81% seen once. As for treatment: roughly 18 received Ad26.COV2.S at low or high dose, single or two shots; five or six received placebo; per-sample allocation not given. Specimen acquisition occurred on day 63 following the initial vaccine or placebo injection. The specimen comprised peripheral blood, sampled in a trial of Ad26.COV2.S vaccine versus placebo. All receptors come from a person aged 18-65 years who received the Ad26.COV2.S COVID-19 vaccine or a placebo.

CDR3 in amino acids: CASSGRGAGSYNEQFF. The CDR3 DNA follows: TGTGCCAGCAGCGGTCGGGGCGCTGGCTCCTACAATGAGCAGTTCTTC. The chain links TRBV7-6 to TRBJ2-1; the D call may be TRBD1 or TRBD2 (5 bases each). V lost 5 bases and J lost 0, with 14 bases in between. The CDR3 is 16 amino acids. Per the germline V gene, CDR1 is SGHVS and CDR2 is FNYEAQ.

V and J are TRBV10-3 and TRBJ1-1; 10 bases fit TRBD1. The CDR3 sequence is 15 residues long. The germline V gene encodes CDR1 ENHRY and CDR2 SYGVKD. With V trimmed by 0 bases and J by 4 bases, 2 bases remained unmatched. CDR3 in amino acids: CAISESGTGATEAFF. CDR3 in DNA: TGTGCCATCAGTGAGTCGGGGACAGGGGCCACTGAAGCTTTCTTT.

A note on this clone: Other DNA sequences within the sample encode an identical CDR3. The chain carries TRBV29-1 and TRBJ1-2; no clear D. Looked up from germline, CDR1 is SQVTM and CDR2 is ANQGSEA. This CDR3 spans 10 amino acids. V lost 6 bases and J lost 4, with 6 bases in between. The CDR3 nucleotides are TGCAGCGTGCTGTTCTATGGCTACACCTTC. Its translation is CSVLFYGYTF.

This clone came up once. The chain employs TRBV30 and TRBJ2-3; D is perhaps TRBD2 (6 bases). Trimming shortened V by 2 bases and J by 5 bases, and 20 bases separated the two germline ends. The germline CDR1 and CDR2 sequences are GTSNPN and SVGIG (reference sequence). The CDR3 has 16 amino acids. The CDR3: CAWSPVVAGGKDTQYF. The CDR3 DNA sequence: TGTGCCTGGAGTCCCGTCGTGGCAGGAGGGAAAGATACGCAGTATTTT.

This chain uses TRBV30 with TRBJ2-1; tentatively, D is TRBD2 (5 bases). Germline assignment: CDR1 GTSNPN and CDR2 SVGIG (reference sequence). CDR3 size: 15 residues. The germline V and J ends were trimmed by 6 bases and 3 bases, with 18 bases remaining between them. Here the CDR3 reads CACTRSGLIYNEQFF. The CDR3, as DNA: TGTGCCTGTACACGCAGTGGACTGATCTACAATGAGCAGTTCTTC.

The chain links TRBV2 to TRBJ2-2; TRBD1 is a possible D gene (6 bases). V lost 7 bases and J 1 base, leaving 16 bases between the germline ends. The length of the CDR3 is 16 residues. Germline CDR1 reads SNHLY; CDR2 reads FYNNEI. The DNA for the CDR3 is TGTGCCAGCAAAATACAGGGCGTGAGGAACACCGGGGAGCTGTTTTTT. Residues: CASKIQGVRNTGELFF.

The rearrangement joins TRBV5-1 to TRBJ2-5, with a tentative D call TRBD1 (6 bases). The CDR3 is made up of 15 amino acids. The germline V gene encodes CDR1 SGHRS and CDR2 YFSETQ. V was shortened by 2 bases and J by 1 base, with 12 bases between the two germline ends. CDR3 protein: CASSFSLGGQETQYF. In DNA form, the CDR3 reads TGCGCCAGCAGCTTTTCGTTAGGGGGCCAAGAGACCCAGTACTTC.

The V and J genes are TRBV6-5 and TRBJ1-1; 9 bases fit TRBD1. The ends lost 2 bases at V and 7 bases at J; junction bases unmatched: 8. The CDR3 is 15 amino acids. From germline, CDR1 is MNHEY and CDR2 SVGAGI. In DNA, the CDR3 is TGTGCCAGCAGTTACAGATCGACAGGGGGGATTGAAGCTTTCTTT. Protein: CASSYRSTGGIEAFF.

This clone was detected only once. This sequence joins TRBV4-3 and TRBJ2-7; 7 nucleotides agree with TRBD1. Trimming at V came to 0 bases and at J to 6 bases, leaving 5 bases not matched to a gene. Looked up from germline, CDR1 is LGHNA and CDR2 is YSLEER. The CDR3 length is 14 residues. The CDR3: CASSQDFDRVEQYF. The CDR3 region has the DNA TGCGCCAGCAGCCAAGATTTCGACAGGGTCGAGCAGTACTTC.

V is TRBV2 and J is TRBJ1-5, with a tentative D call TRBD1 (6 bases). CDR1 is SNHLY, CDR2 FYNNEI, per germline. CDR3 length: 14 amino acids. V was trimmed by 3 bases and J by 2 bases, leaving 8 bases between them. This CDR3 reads CASSDRTGNQPQHF. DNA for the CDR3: TGTGCCAGCAGTGATCGGACAGGCAATCAGCCCCAGCATTTT.

CDR3 nucleotides: TGTGCCAGCAGCCAAGATCGGTCAGGGGTAGGGTCTTTCTTT. Translating it yields CASSQDRSGVGSFF. This chain joins TRBV3-1 (or the pseudogene TRBV3-2) and TRBJ1-1; possible D gene TRBD1, 6 bases. The V and J ends lost 0 bases and 12 bases respectively, with 17 bases between them. Germline CDR1 LGHDT, CDR2 YNNKEL (reference sequence). CDR3 size: 14 residues.

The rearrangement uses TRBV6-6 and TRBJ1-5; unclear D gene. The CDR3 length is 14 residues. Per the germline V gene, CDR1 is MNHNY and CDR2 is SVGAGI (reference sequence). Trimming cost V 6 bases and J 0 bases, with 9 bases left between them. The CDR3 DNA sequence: TGTGCCAGCAGAACAGACTATAGCAATCAGCCCCAGCATTTT. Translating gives CASRTDYSNQPQHF.

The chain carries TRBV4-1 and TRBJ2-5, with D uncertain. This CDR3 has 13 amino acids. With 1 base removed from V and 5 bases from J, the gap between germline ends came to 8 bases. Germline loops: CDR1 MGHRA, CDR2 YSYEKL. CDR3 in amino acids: CASSQAPIETQYF. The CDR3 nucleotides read TGCGCCAGCAGCCAAGCCCCGATTGAGACCCAGTACTTC.

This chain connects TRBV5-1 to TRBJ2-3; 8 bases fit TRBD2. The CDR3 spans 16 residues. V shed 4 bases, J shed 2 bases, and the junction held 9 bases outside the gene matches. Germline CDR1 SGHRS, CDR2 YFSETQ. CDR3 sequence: CASSREAGGLTDTQYF. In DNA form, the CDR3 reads TGCGCCAGCAGCCGTGAGGCGGGAGGACTCACAGATACGCAGTATTTT.

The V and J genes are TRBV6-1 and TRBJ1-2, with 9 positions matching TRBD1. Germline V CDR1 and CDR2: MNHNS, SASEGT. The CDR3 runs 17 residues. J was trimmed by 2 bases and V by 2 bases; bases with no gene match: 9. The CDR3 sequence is CASSEKSAGTGNYGYTF. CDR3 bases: TGTGCCAGCAGTGAAAAATCTGCCGGGACAGGGAACTATGGCTACACCTTC.

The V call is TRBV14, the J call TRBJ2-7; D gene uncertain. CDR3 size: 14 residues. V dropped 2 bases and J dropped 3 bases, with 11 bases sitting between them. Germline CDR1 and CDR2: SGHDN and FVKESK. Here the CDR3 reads CASSQSNTLYEQYF. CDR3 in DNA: TGTGCCAGCAGCCAATCAAACACACTCTACGAGCAGTACTTC.

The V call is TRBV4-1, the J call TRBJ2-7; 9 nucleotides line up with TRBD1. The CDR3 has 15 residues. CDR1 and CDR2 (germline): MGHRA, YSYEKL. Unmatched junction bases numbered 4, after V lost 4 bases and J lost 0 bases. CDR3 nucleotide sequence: TGCGCCAGCAGCCCCGGGACAGGGAGCTCCTACGAGCAGTACTTC. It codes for CASSPGTGSSYEQYF.

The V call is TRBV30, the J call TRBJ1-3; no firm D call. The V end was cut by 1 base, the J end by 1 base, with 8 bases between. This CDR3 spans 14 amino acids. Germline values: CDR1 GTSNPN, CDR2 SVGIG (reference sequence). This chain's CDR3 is CAWSGSKSGNTIYF. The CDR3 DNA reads TGTGCCTGGAGTGGGAGTAAATCTGGAAACACCATATATTTT.

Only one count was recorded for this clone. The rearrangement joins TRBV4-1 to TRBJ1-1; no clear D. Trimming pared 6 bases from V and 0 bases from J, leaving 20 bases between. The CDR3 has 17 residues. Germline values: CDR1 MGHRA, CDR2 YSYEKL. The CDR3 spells CASRQLDMGFVNTEAFF. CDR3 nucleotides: TGCGCCAGCAGGCAACTCGATATGGGGTTTGTGAACACTGAAGCTTTCTTT.

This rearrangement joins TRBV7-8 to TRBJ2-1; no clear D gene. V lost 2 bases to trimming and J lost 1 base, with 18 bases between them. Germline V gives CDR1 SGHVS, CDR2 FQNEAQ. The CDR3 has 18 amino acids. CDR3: CASSLRSAPRGSYNEQFF. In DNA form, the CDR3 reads TGTGCCAGCAGCTTAAGATCGGCCCCACGAGGTTCCTACAATGAGCAGTTCTTC.

In nucleotides, the CDR3 is TGTGCCAGCAGCCTAAGGGGGGCTGGTGAGACCCAGTACTTC. Its translation: CASSLRGAGETQYF. V and J are TRBV2 and TRBJ2-5; D tentatively fits TRBD1 or TRBD2 (6 bases each). Germline loops: CDR1 SNHLY, CDR2 FYNNEI. The CDR3 length is 14 residues. V lost 6 bases and J 5 bases, leaving 16 bases between the germline ends. The whole variable domain, filled in from reference TRBV2 and TRBJ2-5, reads EPEVTQTPSHQVTQMGQEVILRCVPISNHLYFYWYRQILGQKVEFLVSFYNNEISEKSEIFDDQFSVERPDGSNFTLKIRSTKLEDSAMYFCASSLRGAGETQYFGPGTRLLVL.

Here the CDR3 DNA reads TGTGCCAGCAGCTTCCTTGGATCAGGGGTTAGTGAGCAGTTCTTC. It translates to CASSFLGSGVSEQFF. The chain employs TRBV5-6 and TRBJ2-1; TRBD1 might be the D (6 bases). CDR1 and CDR2 from the germline V gene are SGHDT and YYEEEE. This CDR3 is 15 amino acids long. Trimming pared 2 bases from V and 9 bases from J, leaving 18 bases between.

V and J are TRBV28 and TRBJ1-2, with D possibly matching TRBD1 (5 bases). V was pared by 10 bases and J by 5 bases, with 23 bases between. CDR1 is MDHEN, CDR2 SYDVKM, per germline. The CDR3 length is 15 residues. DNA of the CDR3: TGTGCCACCCAAGCCAGTACTAGGGGCGGGTATGGCTACACCTTC. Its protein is CATQASTRGGYGYTF.

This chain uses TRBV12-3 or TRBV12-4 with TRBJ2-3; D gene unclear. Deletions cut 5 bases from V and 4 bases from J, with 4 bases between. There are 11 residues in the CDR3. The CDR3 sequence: CASSAPDTQYF. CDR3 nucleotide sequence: TGTGCCAGCAGTGCTCCAGATACGCAGTATTTT.

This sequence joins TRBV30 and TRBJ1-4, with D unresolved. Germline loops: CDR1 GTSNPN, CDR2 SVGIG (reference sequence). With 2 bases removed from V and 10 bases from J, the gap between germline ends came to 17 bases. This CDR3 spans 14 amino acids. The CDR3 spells CAWSPTGVAVKLFF. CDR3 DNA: TGTGCCTGGAGTCCGACCGGGGTGGCGGTAAAACTGTTTTTT.

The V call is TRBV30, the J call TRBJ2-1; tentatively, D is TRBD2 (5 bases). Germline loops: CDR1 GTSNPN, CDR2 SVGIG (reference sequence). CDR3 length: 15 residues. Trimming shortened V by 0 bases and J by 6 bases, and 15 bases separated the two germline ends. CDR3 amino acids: CAWSVQLAGPNEQFF. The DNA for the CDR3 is TGTGCCTGGAGTGTGCAGCTAGCCGGGCCCAATGAGCAGTTCTTC.

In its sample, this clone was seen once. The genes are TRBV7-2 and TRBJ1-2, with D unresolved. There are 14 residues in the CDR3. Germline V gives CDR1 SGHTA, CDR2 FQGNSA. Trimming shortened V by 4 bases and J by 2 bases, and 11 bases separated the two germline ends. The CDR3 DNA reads TGTGCCAGCAGCTCACTGGGGTCGAACTATGGCTACACCTTC. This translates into CASSSLGSNYGYTF.

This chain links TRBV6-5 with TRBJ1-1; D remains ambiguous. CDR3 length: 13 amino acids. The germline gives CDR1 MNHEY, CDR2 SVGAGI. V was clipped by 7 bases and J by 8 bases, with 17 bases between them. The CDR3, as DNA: TGTGCCAGCACCGAAGAGAACGGAGGGGAAGCTTTCTTT. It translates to CASTEENGGEAFF.

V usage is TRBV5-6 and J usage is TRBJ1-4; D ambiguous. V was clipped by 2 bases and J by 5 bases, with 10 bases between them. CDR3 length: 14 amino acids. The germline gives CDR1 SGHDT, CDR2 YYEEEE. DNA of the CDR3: TGTGCCAGCAGCTTTCAGGAGCCAAATGAAAAACTGTTTTTT. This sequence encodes CASSFQEPNEKLFF.

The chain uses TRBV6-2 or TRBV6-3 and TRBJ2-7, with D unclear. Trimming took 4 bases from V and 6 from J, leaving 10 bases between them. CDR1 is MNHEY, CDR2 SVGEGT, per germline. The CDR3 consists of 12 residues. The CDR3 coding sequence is TGTGCCAGCAGTTCGATGTCCCTCGAGCAGTACTTC. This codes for CASSSMSLEQYF.